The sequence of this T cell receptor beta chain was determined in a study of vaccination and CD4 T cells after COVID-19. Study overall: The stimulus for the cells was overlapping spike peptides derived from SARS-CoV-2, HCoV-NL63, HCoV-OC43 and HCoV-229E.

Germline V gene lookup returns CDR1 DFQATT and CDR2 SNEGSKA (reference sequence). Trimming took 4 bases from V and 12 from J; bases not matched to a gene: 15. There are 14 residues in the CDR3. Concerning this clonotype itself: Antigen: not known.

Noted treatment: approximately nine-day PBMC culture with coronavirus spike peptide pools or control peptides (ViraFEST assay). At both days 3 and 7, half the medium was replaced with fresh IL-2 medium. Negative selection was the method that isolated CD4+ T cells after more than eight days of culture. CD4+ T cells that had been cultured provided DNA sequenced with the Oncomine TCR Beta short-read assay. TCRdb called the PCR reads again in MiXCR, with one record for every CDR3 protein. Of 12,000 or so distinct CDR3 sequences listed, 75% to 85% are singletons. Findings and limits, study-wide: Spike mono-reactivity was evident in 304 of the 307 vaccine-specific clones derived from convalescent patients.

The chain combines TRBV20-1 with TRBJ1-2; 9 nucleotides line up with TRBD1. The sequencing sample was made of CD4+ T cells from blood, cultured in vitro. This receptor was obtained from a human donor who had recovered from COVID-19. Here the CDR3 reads CSAKTGTGFTGDTF. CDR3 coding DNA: TGCAGTGCTAAAACCGGGACAGGGTTTACTGGGGACACCTTC.